These 30 T cell receptor beta chains were all obtained from the same sample, sequenced in a study of identical twins. TCRdb ran MiXCR on the 5' RACE reads and lists one entry per CDR3 protein. The sample lists approximately 1.8 million distinct CDR3 sequences, more than 30% occurring once. Sequenced: cord blood. These receptors all stem from a newborn girl in good health.

The gene calls are TRBV18 and TRBJ2-1; no definite D call. V shed 3 bases and J shed 0 bases, with 15 bases lying between them. There are 17 residues in the CDR3. Germline CDR1 KGHSH, CDR2 LQKENI. The CDR3 is CASSPRTHTYSYNEQFF. Written as DNA, the CDR3 is TGTGCCAGCTCACCTCGGACCCACACTTACTCCTACAATGAGCAGTTCTTC. The variable domain in full, with the rest retrieved from reference TRBV18 and TRBJ2-1, is NAGVMQNPRHLVRRRGQEARLRCSPMKGHSHVYWYRQLPEEGLKFMVYLQKENIIDESGMPKERFSAEFPKEGPSILRIQQVVRGDSAAYFCASSPRTHTYSYNEQFFGPGTRLTVL.

There are a few counts of this clonotype. This rearrangement joins TRBV6-1 to TRBJ2-7; perhaps TRBD1 as D (6 bases). This CDR3 comprises 16 residues. Germline V gene data show CDR1 as MNHNS and CDR2 as SASEGT. Trimming took 0 bases from V and 1 from J, leaving 13 bases between them. The CDR3 here is CASSEALRGGSYEQYF. The CDR3 coding sequence is TGTGCCAGCAGTGAAGCGCTGAGAGGGGGTTCCTACGAGCAGTACTTC.

V and J are TRBV7-2 and TRBJ2-7; 7 bases match TRBD2. The ends lost 4 bases at V and 2 bases at J; junction bases unmatched: 11. Germline V gene data show CDR1 as SGHTA and CDR2 as FQGNSA. The CDR3 consists of 16 residues. This CDR3 is CASSSSHSGRAYEQYF. Here the CDR3 DNA reads TGTGCCAGCAGCTCATCCCATAGCGGGCGGGCCTACGAGCAGTACTTC. Full variable domain (rest looked up from reference TRBV7-2 and TRBJ2-7): GAGVSQSPSNKVTEKGKDVELRCDPISGHTALYWYRQSLGQGLEFLIYFQGNSAPDKSGLPSDRFSAERTGGSVSTLTIQRTQQEDSAVYLCASSSSHSGRAYEQYFGPGTRLTVT.

This clonotype was found a few times. This chain joins TRBV19 and TRBJ1-6; D perhaps matches TRBD1 (6 bases). Trimming left V 7 bases short and J 7 bases short, with 14 bases between. Per the germline V gene, CDR1 is LNHDA and CDR2 is SQIVND (reference sequence). The CDR3 sequence is 14 residues long. CDR3 region: CASNLRDTNSPLHF. The CDR3 nucleotides are TGTGCCAGTAATCTCCGGGACACCAATTCACCCCTCCACTTT.

This chain uses TRBV2 with TRBJ2-2, with D perhaps matching TRBD2 (5 bases). Looked up from germline, CDR1 is SNHLY and CDR2 is FYNNEI. V lost 6 bases to trimming and J lost 0 bases, with 11 bases between them. The CDR3 is 15 amino acids. DNA of the CDR3: TGTGCCAGCAGGACGGACTCGGCGAACACCGGGGAGCTGTTTTTT. Translating it yields CASRTDSANTGELFF.

This rearrangement joins TRBV27 to TRBJ1-2; D perhaps matches TRBD1 (6 bases). The germline gives CDR1 MNHEY, CDR2 SMNVEV (reference sequence). The CDR3 runs to 14 residues. V dropped 4 bases and J dropped 6 bases, with 15 bases sitting between them. This CDR3 reads CASSSGRGADGYTF. CDR3 nucleotides: TGTGCCAGCAGTTCCGGCCGGGGGGCGGATGGCTACACCTTC.

The sample holds a few counts of this clonotype. The gene calls are TRBV30 and TRBJ1-2; the match to TRBD1 covers 10 bases. Trimming at V came to 3 bases and at J to 6 bases, leaving 4 bases not matched to a gene. CDR3 size: 13 residues. Per germline, CDR1 GTSNPN and CDR2 SVGIG (reference sequence). CDR3 sequence: CAWSLGTGDGYTF. CDR3 in DNA: TGTGCCTGGAGCCTTGGGACAGGGGATGGCTACACCTTC. Full variable domain (missing parts from reference TRBV30 and TRBJ1-2): SQTIHQWPATLVQPVGSPLSLECTVEGTSNPNLYWYRQAAGRGLQLLFYSVGIGQISSEVPQNLSASRPQDRQFILSSKKLLLSDSGFYLCAWSLGTGDGYTFGSGTRLTVV.

V and J are TRBV7-9 and TRBJ1-2; no clear D. The CDR3 runs to 12 residues. Between the trimmed V and J ends, which lost 6 bases and 6 bases, there was a span of 11 bases. Germline V gene lookup returns CDR1 SEHNR and CDR2 FQNEAQ (reference sequence). CDR3 protein: CASSPSHDGYTF. The CDR3 DNA sequence: TGTGCCAGCAGTCCCAGTCATGATGGCTACACCTTC. The complete variable domain, with remaining parts taken from reference TRBV7-9 and TRBJ1-2, reads DTGVSQNPRHKITKRGQNVTFRCDPISEHNRLYWYRQTLGQGPEFLTYFQNEAQLEKSRLLSDRFSAERPKGSFSTLEIQRTEQGDSAMYLCASSPSHDGYTFGSGTRLTVV.

The chain carries TRBV24-1 and TRBJ1-5, with D perhaps matching TRBD1 (6 bases). V shed 4 bases and J shed 3 bases, with 9 bases lying between them. The CDR3 covers 14 residues. Germline assignment: CDR1 KGHDR and CDR2 SFDVKD. The DNA of the CDR3 is TGTGCCACCAGTGACCGGGACACCAATCAGCCCCAGCATTTT. Translating gives CATSDRDTNQPQHF.

In DNA form, the CDR3 reads TGTGCCAGCAGTGAACTAGAGATTTACGAAGGGGGCCTTAATGAAAAACTGTTTTTT. The encoded protein is CASSELEIYEGGLNEKLFF. This chain links TRBV25-1 with TRBJ1-4; 7 positions agree with TRBD1. Germline V gene sequence: CDR1 MGHDK, CDR2 SYGVNS. CDR3 length: 19 residues. J gave up 4 bases and V 2 bases, and 16 bases lay outside the gene matches.

This chain links TRBV29-1 with TRBJ2-2; D might be TRBD2 (6 bases). The germline V and J ends were trimmed by 1 base and 7 bases, with 10 bases remaining between them. The CDR3 runs to 13 residues. The germline V gene encodes CDR1 SQVTM and CDR2 ANQGSEA. CDR3 coding DNA: TGCAGCGTTGAAGCGGGGGTCCACGGGGAGCTGTTTTTT. It translates to CSVEAGVHGELFF.

The chain joins TRBV20-1 to TRBJ2-1; TRBD2 is a possible D gene (6 bases). Looked up from germline, CDR1 is DFQATT and CDR2 is SNEGSKA (reference sequence). This CDR3 comprises 17 residues. With 0 bases removed from V and 0 bases from J, the gap between germline ends came to 15 bases. CDR3 bases: TGCAGTGCTAGAGACCGGGCTAGCGAGAGCTCCTACAATGAGCAGTTCTTC. Translating gives CSARDRASESSYNEQFF.

The V and J genes are TRBV27 and TRBJ1-6; a possible D gene is TRBD1 (5 bases). The germline V gene encodes CDR1 MNHEY and CDR2 SMNVEV (reference sequence). The CDR3 loop spans 13 amino acids. V lost 5 bases and J lost 10, with 12 bases in between. The CDR3 nucleotides are TGTGCCAGCAGTATGGGGGTGAGGTCACCCCTCCACTTT. Its translation is CASSMGVRSPLHF.

In its sample, this clonotype was seen a few times. The chain carries TRBV27 and TRBJ2-1; 14 bases fit TRBD2. Per the germline V gene, CDR1 is MNHEY and CDR2 is SMNVEV (reference sequence). The CDR3 is made up of 15 amino acids. With V trimmed by 7 bases and J by 6 bases, 5 bases remained unmatched. The CDR3 bases are TGTGCCAGCAACAGACTAGCGGGAGGGAGCAATGAGCAGTTCTTC. Translated: CASNRLAGGSNEQFF.

This chain uses TRBV20-1 with TRBJ2-4, with D hard to call. Trimming shortened V by 2 bases and J by 0 bases, and 8 bases separated the two germline ends. The CDR3 contains 14 residues. Germline-derived CDR1 and CDR2 are DFQATT and SNEGSKA (reference sequence). This chain's CDR3 is CSARQLIAKNIQYF. CDR3 bases: TGCAGTGCTAGACAGCTTATAGCCAAAAACATTCAGTACTTC.

The gene calls are TRBV29-1 and TRBJ2-3; D possibly uses TRBD1 or TRBD2 (6 bases each). The ends were cut back, 2 bases at V and 3 bases at J, with 21 bases in the middle. The CDR3 length is 17 residues. From germline, CDR1 is SQVTM and CDR2 ANQGSEA. The CDR3 DNA is TGCAGCGTTGAAATCACCATGTGGGGGGCGAGGACAGATACGCAGTATTTT. It yields the protein CSVEITMWGARTDTQYF.

V usage is TRBV6-2 or TRBV6-3 and J usage is TRBJ1-5; D may be TRBD1 (6 bases). V lost 6 bases, J lost 1 base, and 19 bases lay in between. Germline assignment: CDR1 MNHEY and CDR2 SVGEGT. The CDR3 sequence is 17 residues long. The CDR3 region is CASRSLPGRGSNQPQHF. In nucleotides, the CDR3 is TGTGCCAGCAGGAGCCTGCCCGGAAGGGGGAGCAATCAGCCCCAGCATTTT.

The chain combines TRBV7-6 with TRBJ2-2, with D perhaps assigned TRBD1 or TRBD2 (5 bases each). Trimming shortened V by 2 bases and J by 0 bases, and 13 bases separated the two germline ends. The CDR3 has 17 amino acids. In germline, CDR1 is SGHVS, CDR2 FNYEAQ. The CDR3 region has the DNA TGTGCCAGCAGCTTAATGACCCCGGGACCGAACACCGGGGAGCTGTTTTTT. It translates to CASSLMTPGPNTGELFF.

This clonotype was picked up one time. This may be a read error, as it is one base from a much larger clone. This chain links TRBV28 with TRBJ2-1; 7 positions agree with TRBD2. The CDR3 is 14 residues long. J lost 10 bases, V lost 6 bases, and 12 bases had no gene match. Germline CDR1 reads MDHEN; CDR2 reads SYDVKM. CDR3 sequence (DNA): TGTGCCAGCAGGACCCGACTAGCCTCCTACGAGCAGTTCTTC. This sequence encodes CASRTRLASYEQFF.

This clonotype has a single count. The chain recombines TRBV28 with TRBJ1-5, with 7 bases identical to TRBD1. This CDR3 is built from 13 residues. Germline values: CDR1 MDHEN, CDR2 SYDVKM. V shed 6 bases and J 10 bases; nucleotides not matched to a gene: 9. Written as DNA, the CDR3 is TGTGCCAGCAGCCGGGACAGCTTGGACCCCCAGCATTTT. Its translation is CASSRDSLDPQHF.

The chain uses TRBV4-2 and TRBJ1-1, with 7 positions matching TRBD1. The V gene's germline CDR1 is LGHNA and CDR2 YNFKEQ. Trimming took 1 base from V and 8 from J; bases not matched to a gene: 4. CDR3 size: 13 residues. This CDR3 reads CASSQGQTGEAFF. The CDR3 nucleotides read TGTGCCAGCAGCCAAGGACAGACAGGGGAAGCTTTCTTT.

This clonotype appeared a few times. The V and J genes are TRBV11-2 and TRBJ2-3, with D unclear. CDR1 is SGHAT and CDR2 is FQNNGV in the germline V gene. The V and J ends lost 1 base and 2 bases respectively, with 10 bases between them. The CDR3 is 15 residues long. CDR3 DNA: TGTGCCAGCAGCTTAGTCGCAGTCCCCACAGATACGCAGTATTTT. Translation gives CASSLVAVPTDTQYF.

As for this clonotype: The junction departs from germline at one end; a sequencing error may be responsible. The chain is built from TRBV5-1 and TRBJ2-7, with 8 bases matching TRBD1. The CDR3 length is 17 residues. Germline V CDR1 and CDR2: SGHRS, YFSETQ. Here the CDR3 DNA reads TGCGCCAGCAGCTTCAGAACCGGGACAGGAACCTCCCACGAGCAGTACTTC. Encoded protein: CASSFRTGTGTSHEQYF.

The rearrangement links TRBV29-1 to TRBJ2-1; 9 bases match TRBD1. Germline V gives CDR1 SQVTM, CDR2 ANQGSEA. V lost 0 bases and J lost 3; bases outside the gene matches: 6. The CDR3 extends over 16 amino acids. CDR3 DNA sequence: TGCAGCGTTGAAGATGGTCGACAGGGGGGCTACAATGAGCAGTTCTTC. It codes for CSVEDGRQGGYNEQFF.

The chain has TRBV4-1 and TRBJ2-7; no reliable D call. Germline V gene lookup returns CDR1 MGHRA and CDR2 YSYEKL. The CDR3 totals 16 residues. The V end lost 1 base, the J end lost 0 bases, and 13 bases lay between the germline ends. The CDR3 spells CASSQGGIPLSYEQYF. CDR3 sequence (DNA): TGCGCCAGCAGCCAAGGAGGCATACCCCTCTCCTACGAGCAGTACTTC.

This sequence joins TRBV20-1 and TRBJ1-6; D is uncertain. Trimming removed 4 bases at V and 7 bases at J, with 14 bases between. This CDR3 has 14 residues. CDR1 is DFQATT, CDR2 SNEGSKA, per germline (reference sequence). CDR3 protein: CSATPGLTNSPLHF. DNA for the CDR3: TGCAGTGCTACCCCGGGCCTCACGAATTCACCCCTCCACTTT.

There are a few counts of this clonotype. The chain joins TRBV6-5 to TRBJ2-7; D possibly corresponds to TRBD1 (6 bases). The V end was cut by 2 bases, the J end by 0 bases, with 8 bases between. This CDR3 has 14 residues. CDR1 and CDR2 (germline): MNHEY, SVGAGI. CDR3 loop: CASSYAGDSYEQYF. The CDR3 DNA is TGTGCCAGCAGTTACGCAGGGGACTCCTACGAGCAGTACTTC.

The chain employs TRBV3-1 and TRBJ2-1, with TRBD2 as a possible D gene (5 bases). Germline CDR1 reads LGHDT; CDR2 reads YNNKEL (reference sequence). CDR3 length: 13 residues. V gave up 4 bases and J gave up 6 bases, with 10 bases separating them. CDR3 DNA sequence: TGTGCCAGCAGCCCCCTAGCCCGCAATGAGCAGTTCTTC. Amino acids: CASSPLARNEQFF.

This clonotype was seen repeatedly, ten times or more. The chain recombines TRBV7-2 with TRBJ2-4, with 7 bases that match TRBD2. Germline V gene lookup returns CDR1 SGHTA and CDR2 FQGNSA. The CDR3 is made up of 16 amino acids. Losses at the gene ends were 3 bases for V and 0 bases for J; bases not matched to a gene: 5. CDR3 residues: CASSFPGGLAKNIQYF. The CDR3 nucleotides are TGTGCCAGCAGCTTTCCGGGAGGCCTAGCCAAAAACATTCAGTACTTC.

Only a few counts were recorded for this clonotype. V is TRBV20-1 and J is TRBJ1-2; D not resolved. The CDR3 spans 11 residues. Germline V lookup: CDR1 DFQATT, CDR2 SNEGSKA (reference sequence). The V end was cut by 6 bases, the J end by 4 bases, with 9 bases between. The CDR3 region has the DNA TGCAGTGCGCCTGGCCCCTATGGCTACACCTTC. Protein sequence: CSAPGPYGYTF.